The rows below give T cell receptor beta chains drawn from one sample of a study of siplizumab effects on memory and regulatory T cells. Generated by immunoSEQ multiplex PCR, the TCRdb table keeps only in-frame clones and is missing some. Altogether some 100,000 clones are present, about 94% being singletons, with the ten largest covering over 0.15%. The sequencing sample was made of non-Treg CD4+ T cells sorted from blood. The receptors stem from a human donor in good health. The CDR3 runs from the conserved cysteine through the conserved F or W. The order of the fields is D gene, J gene, V gene, clone size, CDR3 protein, CDR3 DNA. D genes are given only for firm matches. Clone size is given for some rows only: seen once, a few or many times, or a class if the clone is expanded.

TRBD1 TRBJ1-4 TRBV5-5 - CASRQGASEKLFF TGTGCCAGCAGACAGGGGGCAAGTGAAAAACTGTTTTTT
TRBD2 TRBJ2-5 TRBV4-2 once CASSQVWSGGLPQETQYF TGTGCCAGCAGCCAAGTATGGAGCGGGGGGCTTCCCCAAGAGACCCAGTACTTC
TRBD1 TRBJ1-6 TRBV18 few CASSPVGTDNSPLHF TGTGCCAGCTCACCAGTGGGGACAGATAATTCACCCCTCCACTTT
TRBD1 TRBJ1-1 TRBV18 - CASSPSGTANTEAFF TGTGCCAGCTCACCGTCCGGGACAGCCAACACTGAAGCTTTCTTT
TRBD1 TRBJ1-6 TRBV5-1 - CASSLGQGASNNSPLHF TGCGCCAGCAGCTTGGGGCAGGGGGCCTCTAATAATTCACCCCTCCACTTT
- TRBJ1-5 TRBV6-6 - CASSSGNYQPQHF TGTGCCAGCAGTTCGGGCAACTATCAGCCCCAGCATTTT
TRBD1 TRBJ2-1 TRBV5-1 once CASGQGAESYNEQFF TGCGCCAGCGGGCAGGGGGCCGAGTCCTACAATGAGCAGTTCTTC
TRBD1 TRBJ2-7 TRBV28 - CASTTGTGPYEQYF TGTGCCAGCACCACCGGGACAGGACCCTACGAGCAGTACTTC
TRBD2 TRBJ2-3 TRBV10-1 - CASSESRLAGSDTQYF TGCGCCAGCAGTGAGTCCCGACTAGCGGGGTCAGATACGCAGTATTTT
- TRBJ1-5 TRBV19 - CASSIYRRSNQPQHF TGTGCCAGTAGTATATACAGGAGGAGCAATCAGCCCCAGCATTTT
- TRBJ2-1 TRBV29-1 - CSAEGNSNEQFF TGCAGCGCCGAGGGTAACAGTAATGAGCAGTTCTTC
- TRBJ1-1 TRBV2 - CASRIGGGTEAFF TGTGCCAGCAGGATAGGGGGGGGTACTGAAGCTTTCTTT
TRBD2 TRBJ2-3 TRBV10-3 - CAISETQTLALTQYF TGTGCCATCAGTGAGACGCAAACACTAGCGCTTACGCAGTATTTT
TRBD1 TRBJ2-7 TRBV5-6 - CASSFGTGGQYEQYF TGTGCCAGCAGCTTTGGGACAGGGGGTCAGTACGAGCAGTACTTC
TRBD2 TRBJ2-7 TRBV27 - CASSTGLETYEQYF TGTGCCAGCAGTACCGGACTAGAGACCTACGAGCAGTACTTC
TRBD1 TRBJ1-2 TRBV7-9 - CASSPSRDSGGYTF TGTGCCAGCAGCCCGTCCCGGGACAGTGGGGGCTACACCTTC
TRBD2 TRBJ2-1 TRBV5-1 - CASSLQASGGGEQFF TGCGCCAGCAGCTTGCAGGCTAGCGGGGGAGGTGAGCAGTTCTTC
- TRBJ1-4 TRBV27 - CASSRQTRGEKLFF TGTGCCAGCAGTAGACAGACCCGGGGCGAAAAACTGTTTTTT
TRBD1 TRBJ2-2 TRBV6-1 - CATKGQGNTGELFF TGTGCCACCAAGGGACAGGGGAACACCGGGGAGCTGTTTTTT
- TRBJ2-2 TRBV5-4 - CASSTNTGELFF TGTGCCAGCAGCACGAACACCGGGGAGCTGTTTTTT
- TRBJ2-3 TRBV5-1 - CASSSGTLRDTQYF TGCGCCAGCAGCTCCGGGACTCTAAGGGATACGCAGTATTTT
TRBD1 TRBJ1-4 TRBV5-6 - CASSTTGDGNEKLFF TGTGCCAGCAGCACGACAGGGGATGGGAATGAAAAACTGTTTTTT
- TRBJ2-3 TRBV6-5 - CASSYSRAPDTQYF TGTGCCAGCAGTTACTCGAGGGCCCCAGATACGCAGTATTTT